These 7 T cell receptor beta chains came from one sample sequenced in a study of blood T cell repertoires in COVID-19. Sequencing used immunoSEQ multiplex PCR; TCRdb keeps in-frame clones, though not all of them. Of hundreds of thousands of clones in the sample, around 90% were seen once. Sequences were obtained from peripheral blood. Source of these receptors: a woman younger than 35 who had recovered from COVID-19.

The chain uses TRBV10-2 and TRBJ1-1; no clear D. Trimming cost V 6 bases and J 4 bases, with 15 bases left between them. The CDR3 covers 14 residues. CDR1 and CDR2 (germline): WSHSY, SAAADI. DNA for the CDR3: TGCGCCAGCAGAGAGACGGCCGCGGGCACTGAAGCTTTCTTT. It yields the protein CASRETAAGTEAFF.

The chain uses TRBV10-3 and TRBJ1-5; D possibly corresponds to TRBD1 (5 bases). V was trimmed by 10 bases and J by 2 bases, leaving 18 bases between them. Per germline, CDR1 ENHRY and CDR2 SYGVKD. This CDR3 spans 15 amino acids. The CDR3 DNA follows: TGTGCCACGGGAGACTACAGGAAAGGCAATCAGCCCCAGCATTTT. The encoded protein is CATGDYRKGNQPQHF.

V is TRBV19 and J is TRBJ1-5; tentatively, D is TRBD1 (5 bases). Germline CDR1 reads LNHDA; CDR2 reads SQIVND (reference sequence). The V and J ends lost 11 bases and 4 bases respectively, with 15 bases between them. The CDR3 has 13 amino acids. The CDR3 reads CAAGRGLNQPQHF. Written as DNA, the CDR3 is TGTGCCGCCGGGCGGGGGTTGAATCAGCCCCAGCATTTT.

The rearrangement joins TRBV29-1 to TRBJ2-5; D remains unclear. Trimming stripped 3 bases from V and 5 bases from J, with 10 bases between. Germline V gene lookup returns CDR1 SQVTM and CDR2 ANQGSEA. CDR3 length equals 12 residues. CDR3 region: CSVDLLRETQYF. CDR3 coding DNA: TGCAGCGTTGATCTTTTGAGGGAGACCCAGTACTTC.

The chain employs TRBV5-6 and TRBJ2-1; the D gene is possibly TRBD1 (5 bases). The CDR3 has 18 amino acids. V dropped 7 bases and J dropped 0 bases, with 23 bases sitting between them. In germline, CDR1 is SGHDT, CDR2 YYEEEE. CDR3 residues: CASFRQNLRFSSYNEQFF. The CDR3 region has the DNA TGTGCCAGCTTTCGACAGAACCTGAGATTTAGCTCCTACAATGAGCAGTTCTTC.

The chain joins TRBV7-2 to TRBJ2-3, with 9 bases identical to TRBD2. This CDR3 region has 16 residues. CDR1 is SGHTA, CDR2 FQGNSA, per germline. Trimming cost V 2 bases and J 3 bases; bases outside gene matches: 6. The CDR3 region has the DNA TGTGCCAGCAGCTTAAGGAGACTAGCGGAAACAGATACGCAGTATTTT. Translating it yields CASSLRRLAETDTQYF. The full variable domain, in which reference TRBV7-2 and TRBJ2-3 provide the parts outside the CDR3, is GAGVSQSPSNKVTEKGKDVELRCDPISGHTALYWYRQSLGQGLEFLIYFQGNSAPDKSGLPSDRFSAERTGGSVSTLTIQRTQQEDSAVYLCASSLRRLAETDTQYFGPGTRLTVL.

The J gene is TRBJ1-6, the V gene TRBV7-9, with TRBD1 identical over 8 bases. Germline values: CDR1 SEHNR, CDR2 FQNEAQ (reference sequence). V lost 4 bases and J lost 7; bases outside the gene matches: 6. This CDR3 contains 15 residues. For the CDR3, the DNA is TGTGCCAGCAGCTACACGACAGGGGAAAATTCACCCCTCCACTTT. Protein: CASSYTTGENSPLHF.